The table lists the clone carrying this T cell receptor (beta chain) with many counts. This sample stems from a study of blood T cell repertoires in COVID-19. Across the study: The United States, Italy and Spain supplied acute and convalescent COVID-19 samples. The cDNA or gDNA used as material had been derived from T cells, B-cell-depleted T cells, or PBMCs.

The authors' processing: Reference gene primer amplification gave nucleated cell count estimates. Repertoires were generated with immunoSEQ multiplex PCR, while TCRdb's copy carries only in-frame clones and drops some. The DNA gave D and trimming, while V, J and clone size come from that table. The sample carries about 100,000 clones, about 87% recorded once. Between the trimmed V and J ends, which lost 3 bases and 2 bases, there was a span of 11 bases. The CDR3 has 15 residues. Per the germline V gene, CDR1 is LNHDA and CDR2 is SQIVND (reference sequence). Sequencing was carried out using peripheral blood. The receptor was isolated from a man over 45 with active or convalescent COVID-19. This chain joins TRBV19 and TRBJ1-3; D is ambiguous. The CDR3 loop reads CASSIMAGAGNTIYF. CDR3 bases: TGTGCCAGTAGTATTATGGCTGGAGCTGGAAACACCATATATTTT. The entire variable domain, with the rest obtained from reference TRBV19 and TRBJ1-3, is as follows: DGGITQSPKYLFRKEGQNVTLSCEQNLNHDAMYWYRQDPGQGLRLIYYSQIVNDFQKGDIAEGYSVSREKKESFPLTVTSAQKNPTAFYLCASSIMAGAGNTIYFGEGSWLTVV.